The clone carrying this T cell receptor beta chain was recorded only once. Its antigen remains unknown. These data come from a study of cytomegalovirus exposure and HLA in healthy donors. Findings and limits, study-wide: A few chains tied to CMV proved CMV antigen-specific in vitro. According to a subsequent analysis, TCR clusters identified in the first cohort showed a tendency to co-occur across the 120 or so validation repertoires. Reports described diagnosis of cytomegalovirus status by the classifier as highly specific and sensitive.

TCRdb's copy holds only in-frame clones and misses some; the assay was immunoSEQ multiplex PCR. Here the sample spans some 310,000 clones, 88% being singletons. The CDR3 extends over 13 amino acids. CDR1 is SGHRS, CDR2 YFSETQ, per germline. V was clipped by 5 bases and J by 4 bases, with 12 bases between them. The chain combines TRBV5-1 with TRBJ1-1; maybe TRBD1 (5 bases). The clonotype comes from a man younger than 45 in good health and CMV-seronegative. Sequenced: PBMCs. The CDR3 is CASRPTGSTEAFF. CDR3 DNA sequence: TGCGCCAGCAGACCTACAGGAAGCACTGAAGCTTTCTTT.